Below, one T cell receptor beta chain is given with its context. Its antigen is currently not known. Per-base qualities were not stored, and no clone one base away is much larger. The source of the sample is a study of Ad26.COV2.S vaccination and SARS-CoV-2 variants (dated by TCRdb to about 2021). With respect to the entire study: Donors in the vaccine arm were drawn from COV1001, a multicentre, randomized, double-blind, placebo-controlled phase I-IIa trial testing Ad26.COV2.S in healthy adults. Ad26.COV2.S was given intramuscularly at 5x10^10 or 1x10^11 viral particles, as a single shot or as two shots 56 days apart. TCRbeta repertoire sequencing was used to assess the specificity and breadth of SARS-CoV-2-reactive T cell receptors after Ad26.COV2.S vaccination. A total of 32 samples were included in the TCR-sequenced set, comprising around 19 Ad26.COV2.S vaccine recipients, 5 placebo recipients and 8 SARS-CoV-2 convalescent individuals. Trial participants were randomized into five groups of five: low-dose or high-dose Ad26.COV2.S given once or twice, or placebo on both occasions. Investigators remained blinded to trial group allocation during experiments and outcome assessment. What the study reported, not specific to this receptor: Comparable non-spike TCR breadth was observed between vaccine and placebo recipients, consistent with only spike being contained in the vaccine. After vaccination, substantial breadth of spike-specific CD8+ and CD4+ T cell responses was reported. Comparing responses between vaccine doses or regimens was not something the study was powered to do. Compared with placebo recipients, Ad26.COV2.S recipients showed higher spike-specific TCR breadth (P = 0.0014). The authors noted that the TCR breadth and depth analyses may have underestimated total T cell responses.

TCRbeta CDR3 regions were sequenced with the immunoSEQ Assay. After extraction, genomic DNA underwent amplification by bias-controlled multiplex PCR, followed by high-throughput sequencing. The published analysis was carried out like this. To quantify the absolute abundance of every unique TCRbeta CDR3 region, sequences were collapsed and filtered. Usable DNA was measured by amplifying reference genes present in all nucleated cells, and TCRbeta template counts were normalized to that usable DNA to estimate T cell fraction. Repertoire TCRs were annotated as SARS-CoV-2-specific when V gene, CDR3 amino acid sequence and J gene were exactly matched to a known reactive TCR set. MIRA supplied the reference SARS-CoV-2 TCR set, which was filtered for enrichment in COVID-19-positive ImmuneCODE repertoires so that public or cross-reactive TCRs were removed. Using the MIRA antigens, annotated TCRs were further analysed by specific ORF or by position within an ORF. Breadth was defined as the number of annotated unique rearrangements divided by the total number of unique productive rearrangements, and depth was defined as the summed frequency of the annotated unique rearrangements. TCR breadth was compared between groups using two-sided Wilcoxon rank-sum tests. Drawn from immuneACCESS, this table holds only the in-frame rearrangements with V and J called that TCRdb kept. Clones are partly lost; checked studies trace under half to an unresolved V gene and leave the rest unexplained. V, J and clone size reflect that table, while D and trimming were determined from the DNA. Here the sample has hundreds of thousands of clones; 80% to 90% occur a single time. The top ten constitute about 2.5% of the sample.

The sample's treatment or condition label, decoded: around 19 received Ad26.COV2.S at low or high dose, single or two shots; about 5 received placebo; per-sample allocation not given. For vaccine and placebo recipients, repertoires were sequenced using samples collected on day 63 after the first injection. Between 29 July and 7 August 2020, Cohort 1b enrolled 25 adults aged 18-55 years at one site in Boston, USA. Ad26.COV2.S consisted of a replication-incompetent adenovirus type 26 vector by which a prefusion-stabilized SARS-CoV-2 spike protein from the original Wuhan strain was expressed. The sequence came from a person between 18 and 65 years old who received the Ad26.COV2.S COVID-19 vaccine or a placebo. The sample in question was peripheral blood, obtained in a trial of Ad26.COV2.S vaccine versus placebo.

The CDR3 here reads CASSPQGSYGYTF. The bases are TGTGCCAGCAGCCCGCAGGGATCCTATGGCTACACCTTC. The V and J segments used are TRBV5-5 and TRBJ1-2, and possibly TRBD1, on 5 matching bases. The CDR3 contains 13 residues, cysteine and phenylalanine counted. Only the CDR3 region is kept as DNA, spanning 39 bases read in frame from base 1. Trimming at the junction amounts to 4 bases on V and 4 bases on J, and the germline ends lie 11 bases apart. CDR1 SGHKS and CDR2 YYEKEE were looked up in the germline V gene (reference sequence).